Listed here are 10 T cell receptor beta chains from one sample, sequenced in a study of CD8 T cells in ankylosing spondylitis. Study-wide points: One TCR beta motif, made up of about 8 highly homologous variants, appeared characteristic of ankylosing spondylitis blood.

TCRdb analysed the 5' RACE reads with MiXCR anew, one entry per CDR3 protein. This sample yields 350,000 to 550,000 distinct CDR3 sequences, of which 25% to 30% are seen a single time; roughly 1% belongs to the top ten. These TCRs' antigens remain unknown. The specimen was blood, either unsorted or a sorted T cell fraction (not recorded which). Receptors originate from a male donor with ankylosing spondylitis.

The V gene is TRBV5-1, the J gene TRBJ1-2; 9 bases are shared with TRBD1. CDR3 size: 16 residues. CDR1 is SGHRS, CDR2 YFSETQ, per germline. J lost 4 bases, V lost 0 bases, and 7 bases had no gene match. CDR3 DNA sequence: TGCGCCAGCAGCTTGGACGGGACAGGGCCTACCTATGGCTACACCTTC. This gives the protein CASSLDGTGPTYGYTF.

The J gene is TRBJ1-1, the V gene TRBV10-3; possible D gene TRBD1, 6 bases. Germline lookup yields CDR1 ENHRY and CDR2 SYGVKD. Trimming shortened V by 11 bases and J by 8 bases, and 18 bases separated the two germline ends. The CDR3 runs to 12 residues. The CDR3 region is CASYYRAAEAFF. The CDR3, as DNA: TGTGCCTCCTATTACAGGGCAGCGGAAGCTTTCTTT.

The chain's CDR3 is CSAPGSGNEQFF. The CDR3 coding sequence is TGCAGTGCACCAGGGTCCGGCAATGAGCAGTTCTTC. The chain links TRBV20-1 to TRBJ2-1; tentatively, D is TRBD1 (5 bases). Trimming pared 6 bases from V and 6 bases from J, leaving 12 bases between. Germline V lookup: CDR1 DFQATT, CDR2 SNEGSKA (reference sequence). There are 12 residues in the CDR3.

J is TRBJ1-2 and V is TRBV12-3 or TRBV12-4; D might be TRBD1 (5 bases). This CDR3 is 15 amino acids long. Trimming stripped 5 bases from V and 7 bases from J, with 20 bases between. The DNA for the CDR3 is TGTGCCAGCAGTCGGCCGGGCAGGGAATCAGCTGGCTACACCTTC. Its protein product is CASSRPGRESAGYTF.

The CDR3 here is CASSPAAEYEQYF. The CDR3 DNA follows: TGTGCCAGCTCACCAGCGGCCGAGTACGAGCAGTACTTC. The chain couples TRBV18 to TRBJ2-7; no definite D call. V was pared by 2 bases and J by 4 bases, with 9 bases between. The CDR3 loop spans 13 amino acids. Germline values: CDR1 KGHSH, CDR2 LQKENI.

In this sample, this clonotype turned up many times. The genes are TRBV15 and TRBJ2-1; 7 bases align to TRBD2. The length of the CDR3 is 17 residues. Losses at the gene ends were 5 bases for V and 1 base for J; bases not matched to a gene: 11. CDR1 is LNHNV and CDR2 is YYDKDF in the germline V gene (reference sequence). Here the CDR3 reads CATSDDGGRGSYNEQFF. CDR3 DNA: TGTGCCACCAGCGACGATGGCGGGAGAGGGTCCTACAATGAGCAGTTCTTC.

A few counts support this clonotype. The V call is TRBV15, the J call TRBJ2-2, with D perhaps matching TRBD2 (6 bases). The CDR3 totals 15 residues. CDR1 and CDR2 (germline): LNHNV, YYDKDF (reference sequence). Trimming shortened V by 6 bases and J by 9 bases, and 20 bases separated the two germline ends. CDR3 sequence reads: CATRNVNSGARELFF. The DNA for the CDR3 is TGTGCCACCAGGAATGTTAATAGCGGCGCGAGGGAGCTGTTTTTT.

The rearrangement uses TRBV5-1 and TRBJ1-1; weak D call: TRBD1 (5 bases). The germline V gene has CDR1 SGHRS and CDR2 YFSETQ. V gave up 3 bases and J gave up 1 base, with 13 bases separating them. The CDR3 has 15 residues. This chain's CDR3 is CASSSSGLQNTEAFF. CDR3 bases: TGCGCCAGCAGCTCTTCGGGACTCCAGAACACTGAAGCTTTCTTT.

V gene TRBV3-1 combines with J gene TRBJ2-1, with D possibly matching TRBD1 (5 bases). The CDR3 extends over 14 amino acids. Germline assignment: CDR1 LGHDT and CDR2 YNNKEL (reference sequence). V dropped 3 bases and J dropped 2 bases, with 8 bases sitting between them. The CDR3 reads CASSQGPTYNEQFF. CDR3 in DNA: TGTGCCAGCAGCCAGGGGCCTACCTACAATGAGCAGTTCTTC.

This sequence joins TRBV12-3 or TRBV12-4 and TRBJ2-1; unclear D gene. The length of the CDR3 is 14 residues. V was clipped by 3 bases and J by 10 bases, with 16 bases between them. This CDR3 reads CASSFVQRDGEQFF. The CDR3, as DNA: TGTGCCAGCAGTTTTGTTCAGCGCGATGGGGAGCAGTTCTTC.